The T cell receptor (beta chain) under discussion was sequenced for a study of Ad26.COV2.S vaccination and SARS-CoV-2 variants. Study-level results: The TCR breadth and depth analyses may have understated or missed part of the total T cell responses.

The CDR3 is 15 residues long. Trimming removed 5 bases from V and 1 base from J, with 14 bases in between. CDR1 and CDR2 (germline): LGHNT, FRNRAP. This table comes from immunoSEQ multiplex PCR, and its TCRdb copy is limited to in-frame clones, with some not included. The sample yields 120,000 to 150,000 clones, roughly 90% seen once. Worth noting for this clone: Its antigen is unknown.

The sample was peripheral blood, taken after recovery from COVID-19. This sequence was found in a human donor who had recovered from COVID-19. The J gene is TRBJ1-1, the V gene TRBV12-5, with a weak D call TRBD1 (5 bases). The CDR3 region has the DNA TGTGCTAGTGGTGGTCCGGGACGGGGGAACACTGAAGCTTTCTTT. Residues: CASGGPGRGNTEAFF.